A selection of T cell receptor beta chains follows, all from one sample in a study of blood T cell repertoires in COVID-19. Produced via immunoSEQ multiplex PCR; TCRdb's table is partial and in-frame only. Of 200,000 to 250,000 clones in the sample, around 82% were seen once. The sample consisted of peripheral blood. The receptors derive from a human donor in a cohort sampled during active COVID-19. Both conserved end residues are part of each CDR3. Fields, in order: D gene, J gene, V gene, clone size, CDR3 DNA, CDR3 protein. The D gene is left open where the match is weak. Size is stated for part of the rows, as once, few or many counts, or as a class when the clone is expanded.

TRBD1 | TRBJ2-7 | TRBV4-3 | NA | TGCGCCAGCAGCCAAGAACAGGGGTACGAGCAGTACTTC | CASSQEQGYEQYF
NA | TRBJ1-5 | TRBV2 | few | TGTGCCAGCAGTGTTAGGGGTGGCAATCAGCCCCAGCATTTT | CASSVRGGNQPQHF
TRBD1 | TRBJ2-7 | TRBV2 | NA | TGTGCCAGCAAATATCGTGGGACAGGGGACTACGAGCAGTACTTC | CASKYRGTGDYEQYF
NA | TRBJ1-5 | TRBV2 | NA | TGTGCCAGCAGCGGGGAGGGAGGGAGTCAGCCCCAGCATTTT | CASSGEGGSQPQHF
NA | TRBJ1-2 | TRBV2 | NA | TGTGCCAGCAGTGAAGGGGGGCGCTACGGCTACACCTTC | CASSEGGRYGYTF
NA | TRBJ2-1 | TRBV19 | NA | TGTGCCAGTCTACGAACAGGGTCTTCGGAGCAGTTCTTC | CASLRTGSSEQFF
TRBD2 | TRBJ2-2 | TRBV7-9 | few | TGTGCCAGCAGCTTAGCAGGTTTTAGCGGGAGAACGGGGGAGCTGTTTTTT | CASSLAGFSGRTGELFF
TRBD1 | TRBJ2-1 | TRBV27 | once | TGTGCCAGCAGTTTAGCCCCCCCGGGACAGGCTTATTCCCATGAGCAGTTCTTC | CASSLAPPGQAYSHEQFF
NA | TRBJ1-4 | TRBV14 | NA | TGTGCCAGCAGCCAAGGCCACGGACTCCAAGAAAAACTGTTTTTT | CASSQGHGLQEKLFF
NA | TRBJ1-1 | TRBV6-2/TRBV6-3 | few | TGTGCCAGCAGTTCCCGAGGGATCTTGAACACTGAAGCTTTCTTT | CASSSRGILNTEAFF
TRBD2 | TRBJ2-4 | TRBV7-8 | few | TGTGCCAGCAGCTTAGTCGGGACTAGCGGACTAGCCAAAAACATTCAGTACTTC | CASSLVGTSGLAKNIQYF
TRBD2 | TRBJ2-3 | TRBV7-3 | once | TGTGCCAGCAGCTTAACGCGGACTAGCGGGGGAGATACGCAGTATTTT | CASSLTRTSGGDTQYF
TRBD2 | TRBJ2-1 | TRBV3-1/TRBV3-2 | NA | TGTGCCAGCAGCCAAGGGCCTAGCGGCTACAATGAGCAGTTCTTC | CASSQGPSGYNEQFF
NA | TRBJ2-1 | TRBV9 | once | TGTGCCAGCAGCGTAGGGGTGGGGGCGCAGGGTGAGCAGTTCTTC | CASSVGVGAQGEQFF
TRBD2 | TRBJ2-3 | TRBV3-1/TRBV3-2 | NA | TGTGCCAGCAGCCGACTAGCGGGGGTGGGCACAGATACGCAGTATTTT | CASSRLAGVGTDTQYF
NA | TRBJ1-4 | TRBV7-2 | NA | TGTGCCAGCAGCCAAAAGGCGGGACGGTCAAATGAAAAACTGTTTTTT | CASSQKAGRSNEKLFF
TRBD1 | TRBJ2-2 | TRBV5-4 | many | TGTGCCAGCAGCTTTCCCCCGGGACAGGGCCACGGGGAGCTGTTTTTT | CASSFPPGQGHGELFF
NA | TRBJ2-3 | TRBV5-6 | NA | TGTGCCAGCAGGAGACAGGGCACAGATACGCAGTATTTT | CASRRQGTDTQYF
NA | TRBJ1-1 | TRBV6-2/TRBV6-3 | NA | TGTGCCAGCAGTTCTCCCCCTCTTGCGAGTGAAGCTTTCTTT | CASSSPPLASEAFF
NA | TRBJ2-2 | TRBV5-8 | once | TGTGCCAGCAGCCCCCGGGGGATTGCCGGGGAGCTGTTTTTT | CASSPRGIAGELFF
NA | TRBJ2-2 | TRBV7-8 | once | TGTGCCAGCAGCTTTCGGGCAGGGTTGAACACCGGGGAGCTGTTTTTT | CASSFRAGLNTGELFF
NA | TRBJ2-5 | TRBV7-9 | NA | TGTGCCAGCAGCTCCTATCTGTCCCAAGAGACCCAGTACTTC | CASSSYLSQETQYF
TRBD1 | TRBJ1-2 | TRBV12-3/TRBV12-4 | few | TGTGCCAGCAGACAGGGGCTTAGAGGCTACACCTTC | CASRQGLRGYTF
TRBD1 | TRBJ2-2 | TRBV5-5 | NA | TGTGCCAGCAGCTTGGAACAGGGGGGTGGCGGGGAGCTGTTTTTT | CASSLEQGGGGELFF
NA | TRBJ1-2 | TRBV7-2 | NA | TGTGCCAGCAGTCTTTTCCACGGGACACTCTATGGCTACACCTTC | CASSLFHGTLYGYTF
NA | TRBJ2-7 | TRBV18 | NA | TGTGCCAGCTCACGCCGGGAAGGATCCGAGCAGTACTTC | CASSRREGSEQYF
NA | TRBJ2-1 | TRBV5-4 | NA | TGTGCCAGCAGCCAGGGGACTACCCCGGATGAGCAGTTCTTC | CASSQGTTPDEQFF
TRBD2 | TRBJ2-7 | TRBV29-1 | NA | TGCAGCGTTGATTCCCTAGCGGGAGGAAACGAGCAGTACTTC | CSVDSLAGGNEQYF
TRBD1 | TRBJ2-6 | TRBV18 | NA | TGTGCCAGCTCATTTCCCGGGACAGGTTTCTCGGCCAACGTCCTGACTTTC | CASSFPGTGFSANVLTF
TRBD1 | TRBJ1-1 | TRBV5-4 | few | TGTGCCAGCAGCTCAACAGGGGAAGGGAACACTGAAGCTTTCTTT | CASSSTGEGNTEAFF
NA | TRBJ1-2 | TRBV30 | NA | TGTGCCTGGAGTGTAGGGGCAGGGTGGACCTATGGCTACACCTTC | CAWSVGAGWTYGYTF
TRBD1 | TRBJ2-5 | TRBV19 | few | TGTGCCAGTAGGGACAGGGGGCGCGGAGAGACCCAGTACTTC | CASRDRGRGETQYF
NA | TRBJ2-7 | TRBV27 | few | TGTGCCAGCAGTTTGAGGGAAGGGGGTAACGAGCAGTACTTC | CASSLREGGNEQYF
TRBD1 | TRBJ1-5 | TRBV18 | NA | TGTGCCAGCTCCCCTACAGACAGGGATCAGCCCCAGCATTTT | CASSPTDRDQPQHF
TRBD2 | TRBJ2-4 | TRBV5-6 | NA | TGTGCCAGCAGCATGGGCGGGGGAACCAAAAACATTCAGTACTTC | CASSMGGGTKNIQYF
NA | TRBJ2-1 | TRBV12-3/TRBV12-4 | NA | TGTGCCAGCAGTTACTCGGGGAGTGAGCAGTTCTTC | CASSYSGSEQFF
TRBD2 | TRBJ2-1 | TRBV7-3 | NA | TGTGCCAGCAGCCCCCAGGGTAGGAGCGGGGCTGATGAGCAGTTCTTC | CASSPQGRSGADEQFF
NA | TRBJ1-1 | TRBV5-6 | NA | TGTGCCAGCAGCCCGATGGGCAGGGGTGAAGCTTTCTTT | CASSPMGRGEAFF
NA | TRBJ1-2 | TRBV29-1 | NA | TGCAGCGTCTATGATGATGGCTACACCTTC | CSVYDDGYTF